This T cell receptor (beta chain) was identified in a study of blood T cells in healthy people across ages. This clonotype was detected a few times. What it binds is not known. The junction departs from germline at one end; a sequencing error may be responsible. Overall study results and limits: Diversity was higher, and naive CD4+ cells more numerous, in long-lived donors than in aged donors. Strong correlation was found linking TCR beta diversity to naive T cell percentage.

With a J-beta primer mix and a sample-barcoded 5' primer, a second PCR ran about 6 to 11 cycles. Each cDNA molecule carried a tag from a template-switch adaptor that contained 12 random nucleotides. TCRdb re-derived calls from the 5' RACE reads in MiXCR, one entry per CDR3 protein. The sample has 500,000 to 600,000 distinct CDR3 sequences; approximately 27% are singletons. The receptor comes from a woman in her sixties or seventies in good health. Sequences were obtained from blood.

For the CDR3, the DNA is TGTGCCAGCAGTTCCGGGACTACAAAAGAGACCCATAGCTTC. It codes for CASSSGTTKETHSF. The chain recombines TRBV6-1 with TRBJ2-5; 7 bases map to TRBD2. The germline V gene has CDR1 MNHNS and CDR2 SASEGT. The CDR3 runs to 14 residues.